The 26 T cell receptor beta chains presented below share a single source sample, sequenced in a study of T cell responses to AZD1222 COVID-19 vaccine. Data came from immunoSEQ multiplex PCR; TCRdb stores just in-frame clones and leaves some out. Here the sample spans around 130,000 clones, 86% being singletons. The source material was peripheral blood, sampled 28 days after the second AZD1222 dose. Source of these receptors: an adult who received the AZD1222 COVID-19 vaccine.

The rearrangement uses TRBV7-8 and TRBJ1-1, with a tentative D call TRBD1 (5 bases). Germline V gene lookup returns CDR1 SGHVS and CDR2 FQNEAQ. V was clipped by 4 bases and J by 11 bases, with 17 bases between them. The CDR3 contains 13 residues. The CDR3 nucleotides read TGTGCCAGCAGCTCCCGGGGCGGCTTCGCGGCTTTCTTT. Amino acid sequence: CASSSRGGFAAFF.

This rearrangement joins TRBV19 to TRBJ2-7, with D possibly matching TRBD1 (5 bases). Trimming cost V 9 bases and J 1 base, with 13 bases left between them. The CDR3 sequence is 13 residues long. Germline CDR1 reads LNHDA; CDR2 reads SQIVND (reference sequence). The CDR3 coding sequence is TGTGCCAGCTCGACAGCCATATCCTACGAGCAGTACTTC. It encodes CASSTAISYEQYF.

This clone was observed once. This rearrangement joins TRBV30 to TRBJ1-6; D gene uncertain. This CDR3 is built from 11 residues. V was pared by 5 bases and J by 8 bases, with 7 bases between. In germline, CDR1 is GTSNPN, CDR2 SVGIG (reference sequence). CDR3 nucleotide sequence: TGTGCCTGGGGAGAGGATTCACCCCTCCACTTT. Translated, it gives CAWGEDSPLHF.

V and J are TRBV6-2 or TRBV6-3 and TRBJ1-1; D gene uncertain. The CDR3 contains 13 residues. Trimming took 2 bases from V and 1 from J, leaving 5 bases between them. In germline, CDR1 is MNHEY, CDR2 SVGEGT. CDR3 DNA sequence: TGTGCCAGCAGTTACACTCAGAACACTGAAGCTTTCTTT. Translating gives CASSYTQNTEAFF.

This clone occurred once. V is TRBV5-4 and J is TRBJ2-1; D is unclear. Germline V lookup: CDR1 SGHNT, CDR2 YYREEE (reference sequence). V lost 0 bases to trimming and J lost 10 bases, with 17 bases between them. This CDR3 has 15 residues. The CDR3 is CASSLAELRMGEQFF. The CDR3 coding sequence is TGTGCCAGCAGCTTGGCCGAGCTGCGGATGGGGGAGCAGTTCTTC.

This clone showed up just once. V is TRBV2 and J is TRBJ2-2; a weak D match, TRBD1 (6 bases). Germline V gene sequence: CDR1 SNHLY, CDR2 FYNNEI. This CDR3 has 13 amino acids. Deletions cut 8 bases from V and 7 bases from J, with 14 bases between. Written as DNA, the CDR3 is TGTGCCAGCGCTCACGAGGGGGTCGGGGAGCTGTTTTTT. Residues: CASAHEGVGELFF.

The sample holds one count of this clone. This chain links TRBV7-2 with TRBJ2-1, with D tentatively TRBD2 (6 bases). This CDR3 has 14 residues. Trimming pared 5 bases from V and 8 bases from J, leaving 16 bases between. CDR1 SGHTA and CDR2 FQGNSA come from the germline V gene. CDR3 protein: CASSAGLFAHEQFF. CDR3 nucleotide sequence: TGTGCCAGCAGCGCGGGACTCTTTGCACATGAGCAGTTCTTC.

Here the CDR3 DNA reads TGTGCCTGGAGTTATACAGGGAACACTGAAGCTTTCTTT. It is translated as CAWSYTGNTEAFF. The chain joins TRBV30 to TRBJ1-1; D may be TRBD1 (5 bases). The CDR3 spans 13 residues. V lost 2 bases and J lost 1, with 8 bases in between. Germline CDR1 GTSNPN, CDR2 SVGIG (reference sequence).

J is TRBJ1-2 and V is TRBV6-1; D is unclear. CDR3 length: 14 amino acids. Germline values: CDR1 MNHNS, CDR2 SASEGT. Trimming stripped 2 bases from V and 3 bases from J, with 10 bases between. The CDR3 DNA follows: TGTGCCAGCAGTGAAAACGTGGCGTACTATGGCTACACCTTC. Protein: CASSENVAYYGYTF.

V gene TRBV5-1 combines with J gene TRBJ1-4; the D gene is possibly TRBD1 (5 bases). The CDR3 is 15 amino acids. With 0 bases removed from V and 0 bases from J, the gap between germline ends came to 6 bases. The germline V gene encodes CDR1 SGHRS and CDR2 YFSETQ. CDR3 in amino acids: CASSLETATNEKLFF. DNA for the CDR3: TGCGCCAGCAGCTTGGAGACAGCAACTAATGAAAAACTGTTTTTT.

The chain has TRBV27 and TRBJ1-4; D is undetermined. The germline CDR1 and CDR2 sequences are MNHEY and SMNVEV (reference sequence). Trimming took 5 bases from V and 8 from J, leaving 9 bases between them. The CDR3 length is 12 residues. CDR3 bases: TGTGCCAGCAGTGGAGGAGGGGAAAAACTGTTTTTT. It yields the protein CASSGGGEKLFF.

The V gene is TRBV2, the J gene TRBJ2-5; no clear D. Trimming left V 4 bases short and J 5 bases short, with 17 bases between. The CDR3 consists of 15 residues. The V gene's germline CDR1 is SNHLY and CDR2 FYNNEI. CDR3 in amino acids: CASSAIASPSETQYF. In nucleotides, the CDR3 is TGTGCCAGCAGTGCCATTGCTAGTCCTTCGGAGACCCAGTACTTC.

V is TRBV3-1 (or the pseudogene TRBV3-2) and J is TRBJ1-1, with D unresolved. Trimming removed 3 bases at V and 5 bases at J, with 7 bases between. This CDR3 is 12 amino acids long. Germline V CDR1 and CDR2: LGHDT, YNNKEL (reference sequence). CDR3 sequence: CASSHLGTEAFF. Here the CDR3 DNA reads TGTGCCAGCAGCCATCTGGGGACTGAAGCTTTCTTT.

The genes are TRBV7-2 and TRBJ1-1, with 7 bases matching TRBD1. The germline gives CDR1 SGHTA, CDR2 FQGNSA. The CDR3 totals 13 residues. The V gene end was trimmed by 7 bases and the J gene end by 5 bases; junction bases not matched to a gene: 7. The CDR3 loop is CASNDRVKTEAFF. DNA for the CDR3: TGTGCCAGCAACGACAGGGTAAAAACTGAAGCTTTCTTT.

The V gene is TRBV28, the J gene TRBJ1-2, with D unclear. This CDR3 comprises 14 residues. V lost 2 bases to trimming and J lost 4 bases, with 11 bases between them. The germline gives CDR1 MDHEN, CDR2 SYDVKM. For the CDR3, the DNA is TGTGCCAGCAGTTTAGCAGATCCCCTCTATGGCTACACCTTC. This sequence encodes CASSLADPLYGYTF.

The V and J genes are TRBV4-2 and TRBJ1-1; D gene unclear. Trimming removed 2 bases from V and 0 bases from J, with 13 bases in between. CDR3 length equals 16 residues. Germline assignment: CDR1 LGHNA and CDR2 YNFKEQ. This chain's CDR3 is CASSQRSGVLNTEAFF. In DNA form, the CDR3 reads TGTGCCAGCAGCCAACGATCAGGAGTTCTGAACACTGAAGCTTTCTTT.

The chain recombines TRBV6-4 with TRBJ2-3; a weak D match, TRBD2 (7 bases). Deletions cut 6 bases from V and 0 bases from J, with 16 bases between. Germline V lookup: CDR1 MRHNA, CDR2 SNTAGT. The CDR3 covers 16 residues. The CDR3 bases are TGTGCCAGCAGCACGACACGGGGGGCTAGCACAGATACGCAGTATTTT. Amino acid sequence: CASSTTRGASTDTQYF.

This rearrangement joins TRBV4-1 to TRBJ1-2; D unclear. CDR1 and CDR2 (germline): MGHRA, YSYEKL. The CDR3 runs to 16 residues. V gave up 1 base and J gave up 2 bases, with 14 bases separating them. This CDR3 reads CASSQGLAVGNYGYTF. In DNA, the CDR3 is TGCGCCAGCAGCCAAGGCCTGGCCGTGGGGAACTATGGCTACACCTTC.

The CDR3 nucleotides read TGTGCCAGCAGTTCCGTCGGTGGCCAGCCCCAGCATTTT. Amino acids: CASSSVGGQPQHF. This chain joins TRBV6-2 or TRBV6-3 and TRBJ1-5; D ambiguous. Germline V lookup: CDR1 MNHEY, CDR2 SVGEGT. Trimming stripped 4 bases from V and 7 bases from J, with 11 bases between. This CDR3 has 13 residues.

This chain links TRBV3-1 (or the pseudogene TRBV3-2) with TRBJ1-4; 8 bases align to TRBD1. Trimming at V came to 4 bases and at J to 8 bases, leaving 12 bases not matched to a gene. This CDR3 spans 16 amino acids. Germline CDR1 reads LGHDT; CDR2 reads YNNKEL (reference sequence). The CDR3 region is CASSPITGQGREKLFF. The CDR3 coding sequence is TGTGCCAGCAGCCCGATCACCGGACAGGGAAGGGAAAAACTGTTTTTT.

CDR3 in amino acids: CASSLELAGGTDTQYF. Written as DNA, the CDR3 is TGTGCCAGCAGCCTAGAACTAGCGGGGGGCACAGATACGCAGTATTTT. The chain joins TRBV9 to TRBJ2-3, with TRBD2 matching 11 bases. This CDR3 comprises 16 residues. The ends lost 4 bases at V and 1 base at J; junction bases unmatched: 5. Germline V gene lookup returns CDR1 SGDLS and CDR2 YYNGEE.

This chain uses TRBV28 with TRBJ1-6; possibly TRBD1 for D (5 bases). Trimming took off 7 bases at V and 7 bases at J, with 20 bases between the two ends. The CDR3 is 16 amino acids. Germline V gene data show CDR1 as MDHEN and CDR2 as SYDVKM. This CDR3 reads CASNLGGSPRNSPLHF. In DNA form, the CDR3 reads TGTGCCAGCAACCTGGGGGGATCACCCCGGAATTCACCCCTCCACTTT.

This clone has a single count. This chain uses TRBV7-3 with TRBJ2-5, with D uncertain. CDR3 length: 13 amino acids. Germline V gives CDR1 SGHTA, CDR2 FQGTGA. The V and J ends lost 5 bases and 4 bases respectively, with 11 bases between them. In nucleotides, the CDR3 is TGTGCCAGCAGCACAACAGCTCTAGAGACCCAGTACTTC. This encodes CASSTTALETQYF.

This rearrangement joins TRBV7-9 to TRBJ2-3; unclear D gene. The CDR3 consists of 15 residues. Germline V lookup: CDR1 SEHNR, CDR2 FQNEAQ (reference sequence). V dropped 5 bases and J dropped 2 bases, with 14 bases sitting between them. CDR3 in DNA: TGTGCCAGCAGCCCCGGGTGGCGAAACACAGATACGCAGTATTTT. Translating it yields CASSPGWRNTDTQYF.

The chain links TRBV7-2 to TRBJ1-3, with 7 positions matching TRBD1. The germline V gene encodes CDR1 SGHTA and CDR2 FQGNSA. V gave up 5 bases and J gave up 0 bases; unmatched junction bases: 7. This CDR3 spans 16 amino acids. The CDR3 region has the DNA TGTGCCAGCAGCACGAACAGGGGCCTCTCTGGAAACACCATATATTTT. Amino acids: CASSTNRGLSGNTIYF.

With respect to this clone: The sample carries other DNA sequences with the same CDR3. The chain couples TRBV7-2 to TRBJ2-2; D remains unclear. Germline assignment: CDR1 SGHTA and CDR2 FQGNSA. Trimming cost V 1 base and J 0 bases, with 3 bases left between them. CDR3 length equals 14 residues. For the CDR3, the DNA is TGTGCCAGCAGCTTAGGGACGAACACCGGGGAGCTGTTTTTT. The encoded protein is CASSLGTNTGELFF.